The clone carrying this T cell receptor (beta chain) was picked up many times. The antigen remains undetermined. The record originates from a study of early T cells in non-severe SARS-CoV-2 infection. Whole-study context: Whole-blood bulk RNA, unsorted, was sequenced, and chains were unpaired.

General study results and limits: Matches to VDJdb favored anti-spike CD8 responses and missed private and CD4 specificities.

cDNA molecules, individually, were tagged with unique molecular identifiers. MiXCR was run by TCRdb on the 5' RACE reads, yielding one entry per CDR3 protein. The sample records tens of thousands of distinct CDR3 sequences, over 12% being singletons. CDR3 length equals 13 residues. V lost 8 bases, J lost 4 bases, and 8 bases stayed unmatched. The germline CDR1 and CDR2 sequences are MNHNS and SASEGT. The gene calls are TRBV6-1 and TRBJ2-7; 7 bases are shared with TRBD2. The receptor was derived from an adult who was a healthcare worker with PCR-confirmed SARS-CoV-2 infection or an uninfected control (not recorded which). Sequencing was performed on whole blood. The CDR3 spells CASLSGLAYEQYF. DNA for the CDR3: TGTGCCAGCCTTAGCGGGCTTGCATACGAGCAGTACTTC.